This passage covers 24 T cell receptor beta chains from one sample sequenced in a study of T cell responses to AZD1222 COVID-19 vaccine. Clones were read by immunoSEQ multiplex PCR, and TCRdb kept only the in-frame ones, dropping some. The sample lists about 140,000 clones, 90% to 95% occurring once. Here the sequenced sample was peripheral blood, taken 28 days after the second AZD1222 dose. These receptors all stem from an adult who received the AZD1222 COVID-19 vaccine.

The CDR3 reads CASSFGTVNTEAFF. The CDR3 DNA is TGTGCCAGCAGCTTCGGGACAGTGAACACTGAAGCTTTCTTT. The chain uses TRBV14 and TRBJ1-1; TRBD1 matches at 7 bases. The CDR3 has 14 residues. V gave up 5 bases and J gave up 0 bases; unmatched junction bases: 3. Germline CDR1 is SGHDN and CDR2 is FVKESK. The entire variable domain, with the rest obtained from reference TRBV14 and TRBJ1-1, is as follows: EAGVTQFPSHSVIEKGQTVTLRCDPISGHDNLYWYRRVMGKEIKFLLHFVKESKQDESGMPNNRFLAERTGGTYSTLKVQPAELEDSGVYFCASSFGTVNTEAFFGQGTRLTVV.

This chain links TRBV30 with TRBJ1-1; possible D gene TRBD1, 5 bases. The ends were cut back, 6 bases at V and 3 bases at J, with 8 bases in the middle. Germline assignment: CDR1 GTSNPN and CDR2 SVGIG (reference sequence). The CDR3 covers 11 residues. CDR3 coding DNA: TGTGCCTGCGGGGGGTACACTGAAGCTTTCTTT. The encoded protein is CACGGYTEAFF.

Here the CDR3 reads CASSISAGGYGYTF. In DNA form, the CDR3 reads TGTGCCAGTAGTATATCCGCAGGAGGGTATGGCTACACCTTC. The chain has TRBV19 and TRBJ1-2; no definite D call. The V gene lost 2 bases and the J gene lost 5 bases, with 12 bases spanning the gap. CDR1 LNHDA and CDR2 SQIVND come from the germline V gene (reference sequence). This CDR3 comprises 14 residues.

V gene TRBV20-1 combines with J gene TRBJ1-5; no firm D call. The CDR3 loop spans 13 amino acids. Germline values: CDR1 DFQATT, CDR2 SNEGSKA (reference sequence). Trimming cost V 3 bases and J 3 bases, with 9 bases left between them. The CDR3 nucleotides read TGCAGTGCTAGTTGGCGGCCCAATCAGCCCCAGCATTTT. Its protein is CSASWRPNQPQHF.

The V gene is TRBV28, the J gene TRBJ2-3; D uncertain. CDR3 length: 15 residues. Germline lookup yields CDR1 MDHEN and CDR2 SYDVKM. The V gene lost 3 bases and the J gene lost 3 bases, with 13 bases spanning the gap. Here the CDR3 DNA reads TGTGCCAGCAGTTTTTCTCCCGCCGGGACAGATACGCAGTATTTT. It encodes CASSFSPAGTDTQYF.

This clone is a singleton in its sample. This CDR3 is also generated by other DNA sequences in the sample. The chain is built from TRBV28 and TRBJ1-3; tentatively, D is TRBD1 (5 bases). The germline CDR1 and CDR2 sequences are MDHEN and SYDVKM. Trimming removed 2 bases from V and 2 bases from J, with 10 bases in between. The CDR3 is 15 amino acids. CDR3 in DNA: TGTGCCAGCAGTTTACCCCAGGGCACTGGAAACACCATATATTTT. This sequence encodes CASSLPQGTGNTIYF.

This clone was observed a handful of times. The gene calls are TRBV5-1 and TRBJ2-5; D gene ambiguous. The CDR3 is 15 residues long. Germline CDR1 reads SGHRS; CDR2 reads YFSETQ. Deletions cut 4 bases from V and 5 bases from J, with 18 bases between. CDR3 protein: CASSVGDMALETQYF. DNA for the CDR3: TGCGCCAGCAGCGTCGGCGACATGGCTCTGGAGACCCAGTACTTC.

This chain uses TRBV12-5 with TRBJ1-3; 7 bases are shared with TRBD1. The CDR3 covers 12 residues. J lost 9 bases, V lost 6 bases, and 5 bases had no gene match. The V gene's germline CDR1 is LGHNT and CDR2 FRNRAP. Written as DNA, the CDR3 is TGTGCTAGTGGGGGACAGACCGCCACCATATATTTT. This codes for CASGGQTATIYF.

The chain has TRBV4-2 and TRBJ1-2; D not certain. V dropped 0 bases and J dropped 1 base, with 6 bases sitting between them. The CDR3 totals 14 residues. In germline, CDR1 is LGHNA, CDR2 YNFKEQ. The CDR3 spells CASSQEVDNYGYTF. As DNA, the CDR3 is TGTGCCAGCAGCCAAGAGGTGGATAACTATGGCTACACCTTC.

This chain connects TRBV7-9 to TRBJ2-7; the D is unclear. Germline V lookup: CDR1 SEHNR, CDR2 FQNEAQ (reference sequence). This CDR3 has 14 amino acids. V lost 3 bases and J lost 4, with 13 bases in between. CDR3 DNA: TGTGCCAGCAGCTTCAACGACCCCCCATACGAGCAGTACTTC. Protein product: CASSFNDPPYEQYF.

The rearrangement joins TRBV4-3 to TRBJ1-3, with D hard to call. From germline, CDR1 is LGHNA and CDR2 YSLEER. V was clipped by 1 base and J by 0 bases, with 10 bases between them. The CDR3 sequence is 16 residues long. CDR3 nucleotides: TGCGCCAGCAGCCAAGCTCGCAGGCGCTCTGGAAACACCATATATTTT. Encoded protein: CASSQARRRSGNTIYF.

The V and J genes are TRBV7-6 and TRBJ1-6, with unresolved D. CDR3 length: 16 amino acids. Germline CDR1 is SGHVS and CDR2 is FNYEAQ. Trimming shortened V by 1 base and J by 5 bases, and 12 bases separated the two germline ends. CDR3 nucleotides: TGTGCCAGCAGCTTAGGTGGACGGCAGAATAATTCACCCCTCCACTTT. It yields the protein CASSLGGRQNNSPLHF.

The chain combines TRBV4-1 with TRBJ1-1, with 9 bases fitting TRBD1. There are 13 residues in the CDR3. Germline V CDR1 and CDR2: MGHRA, YSYEKL. V lost 10 bases and J lost 3; bases outside the gene matches: 6. Written as DNA, the CDR3 is TGCGCCATCAGGGGACAGGGTGACACTGAAGCTTTCTTT. As protein: CAIRGQGDTEAFF.

The chain uses TRBV19 and TRBJ2-2; unclear D gene. Germline V gives CDR1 LNHDA, CDR2 SQIVND (reference sequence). This CDR3 spans 19 amino acids. V shed 6 bases and J shed 2 bases, with 25 bases lying between them. CDR3 sequence reads: CASRNDPRGQGGNTGELFF. CDR3 bases: TGTGCCAGTAGAAACGACCCCCGAGGTCAAGGCGGTAACACCGGGGAGCTGTTTTTT.

This clone appeared a single time. The V and J genes are TRBV6-1 and TRBJ2-7; perhaps TRBD2 as D (5 bases). The CDR3 contains 15 residues. Deletions cut 2 bases from V and 0 bases from J, with 11 bases between. The germline gives CDR1 MNHNS, CDR2 SASEGT. The CDR3 is CASSERGLRSYEQYF. In DNA, the CDR3 is TGTGCCAGCAGTGAAAGAGGACTTCGCTCCTACGAGCAGTACTTC.

The rearrangement uses TRBV9 and TRBJ1-1; tentative D call: TRBD1 (5 bases). This CDR3 comprises 14 residues. Germline CDR1 SGDLS, CDR2 YYNGEE. V shed 0 bases and J shed 4 bases, with 10 bases lying between them. CDR3 residues: CASSVGRGGTEAFF. CDR3 coding DNA: TGTGCCAGCAGCGTAGGAAGGGGAGGCACTGAAGCTTTCTTT.

DNA of the CDR3: TGTGCCAGCAGAACCGCGGCCTCCTATAATTCACCCCTCCACTTT. It is translated as CASRTAASYNSPLHF. The chain has TRBV28 and TRBJ1-6; D is unclear. Germline lookup yields CDR1 MDHEN and CDR2 SYDVKM. V gave up 6 bases and J gave up 0 bases, with 9 bases separating them. This CDR3 comprises 15 residues.

This chain links TRBV3-1 (or the pseudogene TRBV3-2) with TRBJ1-5; 8 bases match TRBD1. The CDR3 spans 16 residues. From germline, CDR1 is LGHDT and CDR2 YNNKEL (reference sequence). V trimming: 4 bases; J trimming: 2 bases; junction bases outside the gene matches: 7. Written as DNA, the CDR3 is TGTGCCAGCAGCCTAGGCTCGGACAGGGGCAATCAGCCCCAGCATTTT. Translated, it gives CASSLGSDRGNQPQHF.

Turning to this clone: Other nucleotide sequences in the sample specify the same CDR3. The V call is TRBV7-2, the J call TRBJ2-7; no clear D gene. The germline V and J ends were trimmed by 2 bases and 4 bases, with 3 bases remaining between them. CDR1 SGHTA and CDR2 FQGNSA come from the germline V gene. The CDR3 is made up of 11 amino acids. The chain's CDR3 is CASSLRYEQYF. As DNA, the CDR3 is TGTGCCAGCAGCTTAAGATACGAGCAGTACTTC.

The chain links TRBV6-2 or TRBV6-3 to TRBJ2-5, with 12 bases identical to TRBD2. Germline trimming cut 6 bases from V and 0 bases from J; bases unmatched to any gene: 17. This CDR3 has 20 amino acids. CDR1 is MNHEY, CDR2 SVGEGT, per germline. The CDR3 spells CASSILPRLAGGSYQETQYF. CDR3 DNA sequence: TGTGCCAGCAGCATCCTGCCTAGGCTAGCGGGGGGGTCGTACCAAGAGACCCAGTACTTC.

The chain employs TRBV10-2 and TRBJ1-2; D call uncertain. Germline CDR1 WSHSY, CDR2 SAAADI. V lost 8 bases and J lost 7, with 14 bases in between. CDR3 length: 12 amino acids. CDR3 residues: CASGSTGSGYTF. DNA for the CDR3: TGCGCCAGCGGTTCGACTGGTAGTGGCTACACCTTC.

The chain combines TRBV19 with TRBJ1-5; 7 nucleotides agree with TRBD1. Germline V CDR1 and CDR2: LNHDA, SQIVND (reference sequence). After removal of 7 bases from V and 1 base from J, the junction contained 13 bases not matched to a gene. This CDR3 is built from 17 residues. The CDR3 protein is CASNDDTGASSNQPQHF. In DNA form, the CDR3 reads TGTGCCAGTAATGATGATACAGGGGCCTCAAGCAATCAGCCCCAGCATTTT.

This chain links TRBV7-9 with TRBJ1-4, with a possible D match to TRBD1 (5 bases). CDR1 SEHNR and CDR2 FQNEAQ come from the germline V gene (reference sequence). The CDR3 covers 12 residues. V was pared by 1 base and J by 8 bases, with 5 bases between. The CDR3 DNA sequence: TGTGCCAGCAGCTTAGAGGGGGAAAAACTGTTTTTT. Translation gives CASSLEGEKLFF.

This sequence joins TRBV6-5 and TRBJ1-2; TRBD1 agrees at 9 bases. CDR3 length: 12 amino acids. Germline assignment: CDR1 MNHEY and CDR2 SVGAGI. After removal of 6 bases from V and 7 bases from J, the junction contained 3 bases not matched to a gene. DNA of the CDR3: TGTGCCAGCAGCCGGGACAGGGCTGGCTACACCTTC. Translated: CASSRDRAGYTF.